This is a list of T cell receptor beta chains from one sample in a study of blood T cell repertoires in COVID-19. Repertoires were generated with immunoSEQ multiplex PCR, while TCRdb's copy carries only in-frame clones and drops some. This sample has over 90,000 clones; roughly 90% occur once, and the top ten carry around 6.2%. The material sequenced was peripheral blood. The receptors stem from a human donor in a cohort sampled during active COVID-19. The CDR3 runs from the conserved cysteine through the conserved F or W.

J: TRBJ2-1; V: TRBV7-3; CDR3: CASSLGLAGVNEQFF
J: TRBJ2-7; V: TRBV7-9; CDR3: CASSLEGETYEQYF
J: TRBJ2-2; V: TRBV5-4; CDR3: CAIPLIKAGRNTGELFF
J: TRBJ1-1; V: TRBV28; CDR3: CASIVGTEEAFF
J: TRBJ2-1; V: TRBV15; CDR3: CATSRGGLLAGAWSEQFF
J: TRBJ2-1; V: TRBV11-2; CDR3: CASSLIARISSYNEQFF
J: TRBJ1-2; V: TRBV3-1/TRBV3-2; CDR3: CASSQEGTGVSRYTF
J: TRBJ2-5; V: TRBV11-2; CDR3: CASSLPAGGVQETQYF
J: TRBJ1-1; V: TRBV7-3; CDR3: CASSPTLSGTEAFF
J: TRBJ2-7; V: TRBV6-5; CDR3: CASSYGGSGNEQYF
J: TRBJ1-5; V: TRBV2; CDR3: CASRGGINQPQHF
J: TRBJ2-5; V: TRBV27; CDR3: CASSLRGQGLLKETQYF
J: TRBJ2-2; V: TRBV4-1; CDR3: CASSQDAVSAGELFF
J: TRBJ1-1; V: TRBV5-6; CDR3: CASSLDGALGTEAFF
J: TRBJ1-4; V: TRBV5-5; CDR3: CASSLVARFNEKLFF
J: TRBJ2-2; V: TRBV5-1; CDR3: CASSLGWRTGNTGELFF
J: TRBJ1-2; V: TRBV2; CDR3: CARGTGYNYGYTF
J: TRBJ1-1; V: TRBV11-2; CDR3: CASSPGSSRFTEAFF
J: TRBJ2-5; V: TRBV24-1; CDR3: CATSVPGDQETQYF
J: TRBJ2-7; V: TRBV7-8; CDR3: CASSLIPSGTSYEQYF
J: TRBJ1-4; V: TRBV19; CDR3: CASSGTGPFSEKLFF
J: TRBJ2-3; V: TRBV7-9; CDR3: CASSLVQGGMLLDTQYF
J: TRBJ1-5; V: TRBV6-6; CDR3: CASSQRPGTGVGGNQPQHF
J: TRBJ2-7; V: TRBV28; CDR3: CASSSGQGAAYEQYF
J: TRBJ2-1; V: TRBV11-3; CDR3: CASSSDSGENYNEQFF
J: TRBJ2-7; V: TRBV7-9; CDR3: CASSSRETYEQYF
J: TRBJ2-3; V: TRBV4-1; CDR3: CASSQRVTDTQYF
J: TRBJ2-7; V: TRBV7-8; CDR3: CASSYDPLRQGTSYEQYF
J: TRBJ2-3; V: TRBV6-4; CDR3: CASRDRGTDTQYF
J: TRBJ2-7; V: TRBV28; CDR3: CASKRRGLAVHEQYF
J: TRBJ1-1; V: TRBV19; CDR3: CASSIPPAEAFF
J: TRBJ2-1; V: TRBV18; CDR3: CASSPGPGTGPSYNEQFF
J: TRBJ2-1; V: TRBV6-5; CDR3: CASRRGGYSYNEQFF
J: TRBJ1-2; V: TRBV5-4; CDR3: CASSPGQGDYGYTF
J: TRBJ1-1; V: TRBV5-4; CDR3: CASSFDRGMNTEAFF
J: TRBJ2-2; V: TRBV5-1; CDR3: CASSLPLTGAGELFF
J: TRBJ1-2; V: TRBV29-1; CDR3: CSVEIGTFGAGYTF
J: TRBJ1-2; V: TRBV5-4; CDR3: CASSLDRDGYTF
J: TRBJ2-5; V: TRBV7-9; CDR3: CASSFRSSGLGETQYF
J: TRBJ2-7; V: TRBV7-2; CDR3: CASSLTSYEQYF
J: TRBJ1-1; V: TRBV20-1; CDR3: CSASTGVGRNTEAFF
J: TRBJ2-1; V: TRBV6-5; CDR3: CASSYRGPSYNEQFF
J: TRBJ2-5; V: TRBV6-5; CDR3: CASGRGTAETQYF
J: TRBJ1-2; V: TRBV6-4; CDR3: CASSDRYIQGYYGYTF
J: TRBJ2-2; V: TRBV4-1; CDR3: CASRGSTGELFF
J: TRBJ2-7; V: TRBV19; CDR3: CASSSTTGIRGVHEQYF
J: TRBJ1-1; V: TRBV7-9; CDR3: CASSPGGSAEAFF
J: TRBJ1-1; V: TRBV5-1; CDR3: CASSVTPGALNTEAFF
J: TRBJ1-4; V: TRBV14; CDR3: CASSRGNEKLFF
J: TRBJ1-2; V: TRBV3-1/TRBV3-2; CDR3: CASSQGPGQGFNYGYTF
J: TRBJ1-6; V: TRBV6-5; CDR3: CASTRTGGFSPLHF
J: TRBJ2-5; V: TRBV3-1/TRBV3-2; CDR3: CARSQGYAGGPVGETQYF
J: TRBJ2-1; V: TRBV3-1/TRBV3-2; CDR3: CASSQSSSSHEQFF